The clone carrying this T cell receptor (beta chain) was picked up a small number of times. No antigen is known for it. This sample stems from a study of T cell repertoires in cytomegalovirus infection. TCRdb used MiXCR to reprocess the reads, holding one entry per CDR3 protein. The sample includes roughly 500,000 distinct CDR3 sequences, about 33% of them seen just once. Sequenced material: cultured PBMCs, taken from culture after CMV antigen stimulation. The source is a human donor in good health (CMV status not recorded). Some clones in this sample may be carry-over from other donors' samples.

The DNA for the CDR3 is TGTGCCAGCAGTACGGGACTAGCGGGAGTAGCCGGGTACGAGCAGTACTTC. Translating gives CASSTGLAGVAGYEQYF. The chain links TRBV27 to TRBJ2-7; 14 bases align to TRBD2. Per germline, CDR1 MNHEY and CDR2 SMNVEV (reference sequence). The CDR3 has 17 amino acids. V was clipped by 5 bases and J by 4 bases; unmatched bases: 10.